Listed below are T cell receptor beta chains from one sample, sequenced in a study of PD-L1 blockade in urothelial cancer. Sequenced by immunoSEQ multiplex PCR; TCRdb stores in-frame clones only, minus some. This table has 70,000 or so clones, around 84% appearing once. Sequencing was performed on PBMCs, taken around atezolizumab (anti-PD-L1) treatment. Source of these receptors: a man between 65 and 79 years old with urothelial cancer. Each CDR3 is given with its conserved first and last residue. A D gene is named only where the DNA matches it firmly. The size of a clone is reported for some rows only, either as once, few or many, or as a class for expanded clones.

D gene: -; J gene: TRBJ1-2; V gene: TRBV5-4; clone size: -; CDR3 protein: CASSLRGAWYGYTF; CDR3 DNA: TGTGCCAGCAGCTTGCGGGGGGCTTGGTATGGCTACACCTTC
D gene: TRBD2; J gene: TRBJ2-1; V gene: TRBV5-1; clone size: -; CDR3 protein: CASSGQAGYRGGNEQFF; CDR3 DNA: TGCGCCAGCAGCGGCCAAGCGGGATATCGGGGGGGGAATGAGCAGTTCTTC
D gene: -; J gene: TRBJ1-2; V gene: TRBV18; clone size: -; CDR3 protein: CASSPTFDRSAAYGYTF; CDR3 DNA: TGTGCCAGCTCACCTACGTTTGACAGGTCCGCTGCCTATGGCTACACCTTC
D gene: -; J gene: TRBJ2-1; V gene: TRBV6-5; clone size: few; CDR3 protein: CASSSDPTSGEQFF; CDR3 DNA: TGTGCCAGCAGTTCCGATCCGACTAGTGGGGAGCAGTTCTTC
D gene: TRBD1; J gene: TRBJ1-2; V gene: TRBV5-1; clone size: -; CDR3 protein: CASSFGQGGGYTF; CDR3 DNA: TGCGCCAGCAGCTTTGGGCAGGGGGGAGGCTACACCTTC
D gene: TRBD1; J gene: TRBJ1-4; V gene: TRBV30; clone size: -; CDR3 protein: CAWSVSRQGLVTNEKLFF; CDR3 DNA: TGTGCCTGGAGTGTCTCACGACAGGGACTAGTAACTAATGAAAAACTGTTTTTT
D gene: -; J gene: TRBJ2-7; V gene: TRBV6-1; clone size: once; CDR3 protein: CASRSGYEQYF; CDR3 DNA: TGTGCCAGCCGAAGCGGGTACGAGCAGTACTTC
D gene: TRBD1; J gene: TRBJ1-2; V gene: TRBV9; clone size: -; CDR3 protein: CASSITGTGAFNYGYTF; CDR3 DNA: TGTGCCAGCAGTATTACCGGGACAGGGGCTTTTAACTATGGCTACACCTTC
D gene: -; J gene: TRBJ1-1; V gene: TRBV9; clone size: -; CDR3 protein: CASSVGQRPTEAFF; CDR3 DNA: TGTGCCAGCAGCGTTGGACAACGCCCCACTGAAGCTTTCTTT
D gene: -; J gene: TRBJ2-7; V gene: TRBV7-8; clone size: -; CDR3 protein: CASSLGGPSYEQYF; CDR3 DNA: TGTGCCAGCAGCTTAGGCGGGCCCTCCTACGAGCAGTACTTC
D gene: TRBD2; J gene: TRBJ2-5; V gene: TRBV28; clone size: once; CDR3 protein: CASSLSRGLQGPETQYF; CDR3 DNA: TGTGCCAGCAGTTTATCCCGGGGACTACAAGGCCCAGAGACCCAGTACTTC
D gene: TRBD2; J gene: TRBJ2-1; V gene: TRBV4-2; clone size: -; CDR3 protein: CASSPGLAPEQFF; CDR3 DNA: TGTGCCAGCAGCCCGGGACTAGCACCCGAGCAGTTCTTC
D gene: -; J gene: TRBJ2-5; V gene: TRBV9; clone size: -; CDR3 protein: CASSGGPQETQYF; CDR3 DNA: TGTGCCAGCAGCGGGGGCCCCCAAGAGACCCAGTACTTC
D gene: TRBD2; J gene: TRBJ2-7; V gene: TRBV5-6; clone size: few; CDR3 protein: CASRASGRWSYEQYF; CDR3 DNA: TGTGCCAGCAGGGCAAGCGGGAGATGGTCCTACGAGCAGTACTTC
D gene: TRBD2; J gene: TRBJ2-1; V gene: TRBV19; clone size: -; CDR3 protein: CASSPGLAGDRYNEQFF; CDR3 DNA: TGTGCCAGTAGCCCGGGACTAGCGGGAGATCGCTACAATGAGCAGTTCTTC
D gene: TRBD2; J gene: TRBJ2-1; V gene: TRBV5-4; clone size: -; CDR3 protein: CASSLDIGLANNEQFF; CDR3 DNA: TGTGCCAGCAGCTTGGATATAGGACTAGCTAACAATGAGCAGTTCTTC
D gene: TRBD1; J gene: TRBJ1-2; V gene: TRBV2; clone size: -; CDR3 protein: CASRDSLLWGYGYTF; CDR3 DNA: TGTGCCAGCCGGGACAGTCTCCTTTGGGGTTATGGCTACACCTTC
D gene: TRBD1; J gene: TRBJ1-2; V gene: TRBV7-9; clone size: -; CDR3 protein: CASSRGLNYGYTF; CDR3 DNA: TGTGCCAGCAGTAGGGGGCTGAACTATGGCTACACCTTC
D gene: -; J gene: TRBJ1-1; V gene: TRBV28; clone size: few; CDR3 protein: CASSPWQGFSEAFF; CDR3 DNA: TGTGCCAGCAGCCCCTGGCAGGGATTTTCTGAAGCTTTCTTT
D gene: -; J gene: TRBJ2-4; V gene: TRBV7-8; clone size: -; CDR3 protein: CASSFPRGRGTKNIQYF; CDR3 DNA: TGTGCCAGCAGCTTCCCTAGGGGGCGGGGTACCAAAAACATTCAGTACTTC
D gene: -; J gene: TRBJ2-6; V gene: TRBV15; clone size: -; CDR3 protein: CATSTSVGRGANVLTF; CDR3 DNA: TGTGCCACCAGCACATCAGTGGGGCGTGGGGCCAACGTCCTGACTTTC
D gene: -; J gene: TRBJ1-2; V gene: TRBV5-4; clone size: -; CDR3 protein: CASSSLTETGLLSYGYTF; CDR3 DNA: TGTGCCAGCAGCTCACTTACTGAAACGGGACTGCTTTCCTATGGCTACACCTTC
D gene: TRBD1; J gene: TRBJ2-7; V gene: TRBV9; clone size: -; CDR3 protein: CASSVGQGPYEQYF; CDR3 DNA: TGTGCCAGCAGCGTTGGACAGGGACCCTACGAGCAGTACTTC
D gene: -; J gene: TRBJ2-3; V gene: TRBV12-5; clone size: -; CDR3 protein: CASGLVLGQQTDTQYF; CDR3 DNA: TGTGCTAGTGGTTTGGTACTAGGACAGCAGACAGATACGCAGTATTTT
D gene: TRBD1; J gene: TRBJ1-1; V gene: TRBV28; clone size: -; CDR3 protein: CASSRTGAFTEAFF; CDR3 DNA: TGTGCCAGCAGCCGGACAGGGGCCTTCACTGAAGCTTTCTTT
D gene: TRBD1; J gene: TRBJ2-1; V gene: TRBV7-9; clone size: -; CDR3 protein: CASSTRDSVVYEQFF; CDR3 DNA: TGTGCCAGCAGTACAAGGGACAGTGTCGTGTATGAGCAGTTCTTC
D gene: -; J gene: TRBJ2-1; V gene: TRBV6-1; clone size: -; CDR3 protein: CASRQGQGPYNEQFF; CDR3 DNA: TGTGCCAGCAGGCAGGGACAAGGACCCTACAATGAGCAGTTCTTC
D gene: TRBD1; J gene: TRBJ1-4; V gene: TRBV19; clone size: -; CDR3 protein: CASSISGTVEKLFF; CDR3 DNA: TGTGCCAGTAGTATTTCCGGGACAGTTGAAAAACTGTTTTTT
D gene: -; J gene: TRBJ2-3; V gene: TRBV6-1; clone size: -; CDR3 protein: CASRRASTDTQYF; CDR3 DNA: TGTGCCAGCAGGAGAGCTAGCACAGATACGCAGTATTTT
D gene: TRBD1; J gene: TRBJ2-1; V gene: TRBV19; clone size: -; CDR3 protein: CASSTADRGTMTEQFF; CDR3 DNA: TGTGCCAGTAGTACGGCCGACAGGGGTACTATGACTGAGCAGTTCTTC
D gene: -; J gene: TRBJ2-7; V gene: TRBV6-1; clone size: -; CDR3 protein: CASRTLRDSYEQYF; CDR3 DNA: TGTGCCAGCCGGACCCTCAGGGATAGCTACGAGCAGTACTTC